Below are 5 T cell receptor beta chains sequenced from a single sample in a study of T cell responses to AZD1222 COVID-19 vaccine. Generated by immunoSEQ multiplex PCR, the TCRdb table keeps only in-frame clones and is missing some. The data contain roughly 120,000 clones, 88% of them singletons. This material consisted of peripheral blood, taken on day 0 of MenACWY control vaccination. These receptors were obtained from an adult in good health.

The chain uses TRBV12-3 or TRBV12-4 and TRBJ1-5; D remains unclear. V was trimmed by 4 bases and J by 5 bases, leaving 9 bases between them. This CDR3 is 13 amino acids long. For the CDR3, the DNA is TGTGCCAGCAGTTCCGGGCCCTATCAGCCCCAGCATTTT. Residues: CASSSGPYQPQHF.

Regarding this clone: Other nucleotide sequences from this sample produce the same CDR3. This chain joins TRBV30 and TRBJ1-1; no reliable D call. V was trimmed by 2 bases and J by 2 bases, leaving 6 bases between them. Germline CDR1 is GTSNPN and CDR2 is SVGIG (reference sequence). The CDR3 consists of 12 residues. The CDR3: CAWSRSNTEAFF. As DNA, the CDR3 is TGTGCCTGGAGTAGGAGTAACACTGAAGCTTTCTTT. The whole variable domain, remainder taken from reference TRBV30 and TRBJ1-1, is SQTIHQWPATLVQPVGSPLSLECTVEGTSNPNLYWYRQAAGRGLQLLFYSVGIGQISSEVPQNLSASRPQDRQFILSSKKLLLSDSGFYLCAWSRSNTEAFFGQGTRLTVV.

The rearrangement uses TRBV4-3 and TRBJ1-4; D ambiguous. With 3 bases removed from V and 7 bases from J, the gap between germline ends came to 24 bases. In germline, CDR1 is LGHNA, CDR2 YSLEER. The CDR3 covers 18 residues. In nucleotides, the CDR3 is TGCGCCAGCAGCCATTTTAAGAACAGCCGATCCCGTGTTGAAAAACTGTTTTTT. Protein: CASSHFKNSRSRVEKLFF.

In its sample, this clone was seen once. V and J are TRBV5-1 and TRBJ1-2; perhaps TRBD1 as D (5 bases). The germline CDR1 and CDR2 sequences are SGHRS and YFSETQ. This CDR3 is built from 15 residues. Trimming removed 0 bases at V and 3 bases at J, with 12 bases between. The CDR3 here is CASSLARVGDYGYTF. CDR3 DNA: TGCGCCAGCAGCTTGGCCAGGGTCGGGGACTATGGCTACACCTTC.

V gene TRBV5-1 combines with J gene TRBJ1-1; D call uncertain. The CDR3 has 14 amino acids. V was pared by 0 bases and J by 11 bases, with 17 bases between. Germline V gives CDR1 SGHRS, CDR2 YFSETQ. The CDR3 bases are TGCGCCAGCAGCTTGGACGGATTGAGCACTGGGGCTTTCTTT. Encoded protein: CASSLDGLSTGAFF.